The sequence of this T cell receptor beta chain was determined in a study of patients and donors after allogeneic stem cell transplantation. This clonotype turned up a few times. V lost 3 bases and J lost 6; bases outside the gene matches: 5. Germline V gene data show CDR1 as SEHNR and CDR2 as FQNEAQ (reference sequence). The CDR3 spans 13 residues. From the RT-PCR reads, TCRdb called clonotypes with MiXCR, one entry per CDR3 protein. This table holds around 10,000 distinct CDR3 sequences, about 20% found once. This chain uses TRBV7-9 with TRBJ2-7, with TRBD2 matching over 7 bases. This receptor was taken from a human donor who was either an allogeneic HSCT recipient or a stem cell or donor lymphocyte infusion donor (not recorded which). It is not recorded whose cells these are; they may come from a transplant donor. Sequencing input: blood, either unsorted or a sorted T cell fraction (not recorded which). This CDR3 reads CASSFREGSEQYF. CDR3 DNA: TGTGCCAGCAGCTTCAGGGAGGGAAGCGAGCAGTACTTC.